The present TCR beta chain was sequenced within a study of Ad26.COV2.S vaccination and SARS-CoV-2 variants. Background on the study: Intramuscularly, Ad26.COV2.S was given either once or twice, 56 days apart.

Generated by immunoSEQ multiplex PCR, the TCRdb table keeps only in-frame clones and is missing some. This sample has around 320,000 clones, with around 86% found just once. The treatment: about 20 received Ad26.COV2.S at low or high dose, single or two shots; 5 received placebo; per-sample allocation not given. Sampling happened 63 days after the first vaccine or placebo injection. What was given as vaccine was an Ad26 vector encoding Wuhan-strain SARS-CoV-2 spike. CDR1 is LGHNA and CDR2 is YNFKEQ in the germline V gene. CDR3 length: 16 amino acids. Trimming cost V 2 bases and J 5 bases; bases outside gene matches: 8. Notes on the study in general: Non-spike TCR breadth showed similarity between vaccine and placebo recipients.

For this clone: Its specificity is not known.

The source material was peripheral blood, sampled in a trial of Ad26.COV2.S vaccine versus placebo. This TCR came from a person between 18 and 65 years old who received the Ad26.COV2.S COVID-19 vaccine or a placebo. V usage is TRBV4-2 and J usage is TRBJ2-3, with 9 bases aligning to TRBD2. DNA of the CDR3: TGTGCCAGCAGCCAAAGTCGGACTAGCGAAGGAGATACGCAGTATTTT. As protein: CASSQSRTSEGDTQYF.